This entry is about one T cell receptor beta chain. Its antigen specificity is not known. No base quality information exists; no much larger clone differs at one position. This entry is derived from a study of T cell responses to AZD1222 COVID-19 vaccine (dated by TCRdb to about 2021). Regarding the complete study: AZD1222 recipients with second doses at about 4 weeks or about 12 weeks were pooled, because spike-specific TCR depth and breadth did not differ between schedules. A total of 230 to 250 trial participants underwent TCR sequencing, of whom under 220 had received two doses of AZD1222 and some 25 had received two doses of the MenACWY control vaccine. Trial participants were enrolled into age subgroups of 18-55, 56-69 and 70-plus years, which contained around 140, 26 and 57 TCR-sequenced participants, respectively.

The CDR3 regions of human TCRbeta chains were analyzed by immunosequencing. Regarding the original processing steps: Repertoire TCRs were matched against a reference library of SARS-CoV-2-specific TCRs generated with the MIRA antigen-specificity platform. Breadth was defined as the fraction of unique TCRs that were SARS-CoV-2-associated. Depth was defined as the fraction of total T cells that were SARS-CoV-2-associated. Each spike-specific TCR was assigned to its reactive spike region and to a CD4 or CD8 class using the MIRA data. Log10-transformed breadth and depth values were compared by one-way ANOVA with Sidak's multiple comparisons tests. TCRdb carries this immuneACCESS record with in-frame sequences only. Its versions omit some clonotypes, under half of them owing to an unresolved V gene in the studies checked, with the rest unexplained. V, J and clone size reflect that table, while D and trimming were determined from the DNA. This sample holds tens of thousands of clones; 85% to 90% were observed only once. Of the sample, approximately 5.7% falls within the top ten clones.

V is pared back by 4 bases and J by 2 bases, with 16 bases lying between the germline termini. From the cysteine up to the phenylalanine, the CDR3 has a length of 16 residues. Only CDR3 DNA remains: 48 bases, in frame from the first base. According to the germline V gene (reference sequence), CDR1 reads SGHKS and CDR2 reads YYEKEE. Study-wide conclusions, independent of this receptor: Vaccine-associated CD4 TCRs spanned the whole spike protein, with dominant responses in regions 160-218 and 743-854. Reportedly, close to half of the unique spike-specific TCRs recognized epitopes lying outside the regions that are mutated in the B.1.351 and B.1.1.7 variants. Most participants were white British and females outnumbered males, and the authors suggested that clonal diversity may have been underestimated. After two AZD1222 doses, both the breadth and the depth of spike-specific TCRs were significantly higher than at day 0 and than in MenACWY recipients. Because no samples from the day 14 peak response were available, repertoires could be characterized only after the peak T cell response. The 56-69-year group was small, and its depth increase did not reach significance, likely because of low power. Conclusions about previously exposed vaccinees were limited because only six AZD1222 recipients were SARS-CoV-2 seropositive at baseline.

Explained via the paper, the time point label denotes: baseline before first vaccination. Vaccinee samples were obtained from the UK trials COV001 and COV002, which included a single-blind randomized controlled phase 2/3 trial of AZD1222 (ChAdOx1 nCoV-19) in healthy adults. Trial participant PBMC samples were collected at day 0 and day 28 after the second dose for TCRbeta chain sequencing. The chain is assembled from TRBV5-5 and TRBJ1-3; D gene: possibly TRBD1, on 5 matching bases. This clonotype was sampled from an adult in good health. This sample comprised peripheral blood, obtained on day 0 of AZD1222 vaccination. The CDR3 sequence is CASSPKITGAGNTIYF. Read as DNA, the sequence is TGTGCCAGCAGCCCAAAAATAACAGGAGCTGGAAACACCATATATTTT.